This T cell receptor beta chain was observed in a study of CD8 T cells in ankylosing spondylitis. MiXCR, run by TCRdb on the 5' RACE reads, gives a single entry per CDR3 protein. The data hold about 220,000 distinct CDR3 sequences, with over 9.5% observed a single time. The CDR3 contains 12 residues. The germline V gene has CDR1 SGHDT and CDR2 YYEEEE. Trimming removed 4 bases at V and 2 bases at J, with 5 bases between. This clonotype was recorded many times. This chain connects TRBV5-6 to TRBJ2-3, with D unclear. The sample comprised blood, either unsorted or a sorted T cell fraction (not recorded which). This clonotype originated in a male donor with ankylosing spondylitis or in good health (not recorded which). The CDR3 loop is CASSADTDTQYF. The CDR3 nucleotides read TGTGCCAGCAGCGCTGACACAGATACGCAGTATTTT.